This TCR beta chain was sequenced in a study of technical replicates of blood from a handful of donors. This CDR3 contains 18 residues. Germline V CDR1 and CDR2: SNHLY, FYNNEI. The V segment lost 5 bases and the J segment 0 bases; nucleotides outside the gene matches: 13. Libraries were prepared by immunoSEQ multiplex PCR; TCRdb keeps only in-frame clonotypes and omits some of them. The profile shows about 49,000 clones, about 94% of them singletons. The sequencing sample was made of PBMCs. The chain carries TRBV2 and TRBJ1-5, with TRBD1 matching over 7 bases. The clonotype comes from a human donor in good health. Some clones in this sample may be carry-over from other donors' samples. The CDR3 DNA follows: TGTGCCAGCAGTACGGATACCACGGGACAGATTAGCAATCAGCCCCAGCATTTT. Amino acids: CASSTDTTGQISNQPQHF.